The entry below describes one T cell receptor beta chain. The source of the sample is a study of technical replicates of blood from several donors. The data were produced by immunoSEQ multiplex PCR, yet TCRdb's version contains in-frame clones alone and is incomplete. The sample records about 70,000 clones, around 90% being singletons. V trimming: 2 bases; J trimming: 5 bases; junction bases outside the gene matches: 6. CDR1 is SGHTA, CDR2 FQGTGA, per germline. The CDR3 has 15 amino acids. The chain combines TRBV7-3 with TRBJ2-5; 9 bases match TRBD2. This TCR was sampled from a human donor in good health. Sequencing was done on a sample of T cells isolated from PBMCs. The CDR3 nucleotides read TGTGCCAGCAGCTTAGCGGGAGGGCTGGGGGAGACCCAGTACTTC. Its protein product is CASSLAGGLGETQYF.